Listed below are T cell receptor beta chains from one sample, sequenced in a study of blood T cell repertoires in COVID-19. Only in-frame clones appear in the TCRdb table, and some are missing; sequencing was by immunoSEQ multiplex PCR. This table holds about 49,000 clones, about 86% found once. The sequenced sample was peripheral blood. The receptors were sampled from an elderly woman with COVID-19, enrolled during active disease. The CDR3 runs from the conserved cysteine through the conserved F or W. The D gene is left open where the match is weak. A clone size is listed for some rows: how often the clone was seen (once, few, many), or a class if it is expanded.

j_gene | v_gene | abundance | d_gene | CDR3aa | CDR3nt
TRBJ2-7 | TRBV7-2 | once | TRBD1 | CASSPQGQGSYEQYF | TGTGCCAGCAGCCCCCAGGGACAGGGTTCCTACGAGCAGTACTTC
TRBJ1-1 | TRBV6-5 | - | TRBD1 | CASTKDRGGTEAFF | TGTGCCAGCACTAAGGACAGGGGAGGCACTGAAGCTTTCTTT
TRBJ2-2 | TRBV24-1 | - | - | CATSGTGELFF | TGTGCCACCTCGGGGACCGGGGAGCTGTTTTTT
TRBJ2-5 | TRBV18 | - | - | CASSPPTRETQYF | TGTGCCAGCTCACCTCCAACGCGCGAGACCCAGTACTTC
TRBJ2-1 | TRBV10-3 | - | TRBD1 | CAVRLGQGSYNEQFF | TGTGCCGTAAGACTGGGACAGGGGTCCTACAATGAGCAGTTCTTC
TRBJ1-3 | TRBV5-5 | - | - | CASSLEWQNGNTIYF | TGTGCCAGCAGCTTAGAATGGCAGAACGGAAACACCATATATTTT
TRBJ1-5 | TRBV12-3/TRBV12-4 | - | - | CASGREVQPQHF | TGTGCCAGCGGTAGAGAGGTTCAGCCCCAGCATTTT
TRBJ2-7 | TRBV11-2 | - | - | CASSQQTGRTYEQYF | TGTGCCAGCAGCCAACAAACGGGGAGAACCTACGAGCAGTACTTC
TRBJ1-1 | TRBV18 | - | - | CASSPQSTSQNTEAFF | TGTGCCAGCTCACCACAGTCCACGAGCCAGAACACTGAAGCTTTCTTT
TRBJ2-5 | TRBV4-2 | - | TRBD2 | CASSFGLAGKGETQYF | TGTGCCAGCAGCTTCGGACTAGCGGGAAAGGGGGAGACCCAGTACTTC
TRBJ1-3 | TRBV2 | once | - | CASRNQGSSGNTIYF | TGTGCCAGCAGGAATCAGGGATCCTCTGGAAACACCATATATTTT
TRBJ1-2 | TRBV5-1 | - | - | CASSLTVVDYGYTF | TGCGCCAGCAGCTTGACGGTAGTCGACTATGGCTACACCTTC
TRBJ2-7 | TRBV3-1/TRBV3-2 | - | TRBD2 | CASSQDFASAGGSSYEQYF | TGTGCCAGCAGCCAAGATTTTGCAAGTGCGGGAGGGAGCTCCTACGAGCAGTACTTC
TRBJ2-3 | TRBV3-1/TRBV3-2 | once | - | CASSQGPSTDTQYF | TGTGCCAGCAGCCAAGGTCCTAGCACAGATACGCAGTATTTT
TRBJ1-2 | TRBV14 | - | TRBD1 | CASSSMKGASGYTF | TGTGCCAGCAGCTCGATGAAGGGGGCATCTGGCTACACCTTC
TRBJ2-2 | TRBV6-5 | few | - | CASSLVRGITGELFF | TGTGCCAGCAGTTTAGTTCGGGGGATCACCGGGGAGCTGTTTTTT
TRBJ1-2 | TRBV7-9 | - | TRBD1 | CASSPAGGYGYTF | TGTGCCAGCAGCCCTGCAGGGGGCTATGGCTACACCTTC
TRBJ2-7 | TRBV6-4 | - | - | CASSDKIAGRSYEQYF | TGTGCCAGCAGTGACAAGATTGCGGGGAGGTCCTACGAGCAGTACTTC
TRBJ2-7 | TRBV19 | - | - | CASSILGTRNEQYF | TGTGCCAGTAGTATTCTTGGGACTCGGAACGAGCAGTACTTC
TRBJ2-7 | TRBV28 | few | TRBD2 | CASRTGLAGGLEQYF | TGTGCCAGCAGAACTGGACTAGCGGGAGGTCTGGAGCAGTACTTC
TRBJ2-3 | TRBV16 | - | TRBD2 | CASSRLRTSGSEGTQYF | TGTGCCAGCAGCCGGCTCAGGACTAGCGGATCTGAGGGCACGCAGTATTTT
TRBJ2-2 | TRBV6-5 | - | - | CASSRVNTGELFF | TGTGCCAGCAGTAGAGTGAACACCGGGGAGCTGTTTTTT
TRBJ2-4 | TRBV15 | - | - | CATSREAGKNIQYF | TGTGCCACCAGCAGAGAGGCTGGCAAAAACATTCAGTACTTC
TRBJ1-5 | TRBV5-1 | - | TRBD1 | CASSLGQGDQPQHF | TGCGCCAGCAGCTTGGGACAGGGGGATCAGCCCCAGCATTTT
TRBJ2-5 | TRBV19 | - | TRBD2 | CASTGTAGGRETQYF | TGTGCCAGTACAGGGACCGCGGGCGGGAGGGAGACCCAGTACTTC
TRBJ2-7 | TRBV6-2/TRBV6-3 | - | TRBD2 | CASSPPGVAGRYEQYF | TGTGCCAGCAGCCCACCGGGGGTAGCGGGCCGCTACGAGCAGTACTTC
TRBJ2-1 | TRBV15 | - | TRBD2 | CATRGSGSSYNEQFF | TGTGCCACCAGGGGGAGCGGGAGCTCCTACAATGAGCAGTTCTTC
TRBJ1-4 | TRBV18 | - | - | CASSPWAISNEKLFF | TGTGCCAGCTCGCCTTGGGCTATCTCTAATGAAAAACTGTTTTTT
TRBJ1-4 | TRBV30 | - | - | CAWSVQQREKLFF | TGTGCCTGGAGTGTACAACAAAGAGAAAAACTGTTTTTT
TRBJ1-3 | TRBV18 | - | - | CASSPAPRGRGGNTIYF | TGTGCCAGCTCACCAGCCCCCAGGGGTAGAGGTGGAAACACCATATATTTT
TRBJ2-5 | TRBV7-6 | - | TRBD2 | CASSSPAGGKYQETQYF | TGTGCCAGCAGCTCCCCAGCGGGAGGAAAGTACCAAGAGACCCAGTACTTC
TRBJ1-5 | TRBV10-3 | - | - | CAISESYSNQPQHF | TGTGCCATCAGTGAGTCCTATAGCAATCAGCCCCAGCATTTT
TRBJ2-1 | TRBV7-2 | once | TRBD2 | CASSRAGLGNEQFF | TGTGCCAGCAGCCGGGCGGGACTAGGCAATGAGCAGTTCTTC
TRBJ1-2 | TRBV7-8 | - | TRBD1 | CASSLGQGANYGYTF | TGTGCCAGCAGCTTAGGACAGGGAGCTAACTATGGCTACACCTTC
TRBJ1-1 | TRBV24-1 | - | - | CATSDLDQGPAFF | TGTGCCACCAGTGATTTGGACCAGGGTCCAGCTTTCTTT
TRBJ2-7 | TRBV10-3 | few | - | CAIATRDEQYF | TGTGCCATCGCGACTAGGGACGAGCAGTACTTC
TRBJ2-1 | TRBV4-1 | once | - | CASSQAHFNEQFF | TGCGCCAGCAGCCAAGCCCACTTCAATGAGCAGTTCTTC
TRBJ2-7 | TRBV27 | - | TRBD2 | CASSGGASYEQYF | TGTGCCAGCAGCGGGGGGGCTTCCTACGAGCAGTACTTC
TRBJ2-1 | TRBV9 | - | - | CASSVEGRAVNEQFF | TGTGCCAGCAGCGTAGAAGGCAGGGCCGTCAATGAGCAGTTCTTC
TRBJ1-3 | TRBV19 | once | TRBD1 | CASSFGTDSGNTIYF | TGTGCCAGTAGCTTTGGGACAGACTCTGGAAACACCATATATTTT
TRBJ2-1 | TRBV9 | - | - | CASSVALESYNEQFF | TGTGCCAGCAGCGTAGCTTTGGAGTCCTACAATGAGCAGTTCTTC
TRBJ2-7 | TRBV30 | - | - | CAWSVRSSYEQYF | TGTGCCTGGAGTGTACGCAGCTCCTACGAGCAGTACTTC
TRBJ1-5 | TRBV27 | - | TRBD1 | CASSSYTGVNQPQHF | TGTGCCAGCAGTTCCTACACAGGGGTCAATCAGCCCCAGCATTTT
TRBJ2-7 | TRBV19 | - | TRBD2 | CASSREGGSYEQYF | TGTGCCAGTAGTCGGGAGGGGGGCTCCTACGAGCAGTACTTC
TRBJ1-5 | TRBV7-8 | - | - | CASNLADRSNQPQHF | TGTGCCAGCAACCTTGCCGACAGGAGCAATCAGCCCCAGCATTTT
TRBJ1-1 | TRBV7-8 | - | TRBD1 | CASSPQTGGNTEAFF | TGTGCCAGCAGCCCCCAGACAGGGGGGAACACTGAAGCTTTCTTT